This entry lists 27 T cell receptor beta chains sequenced from one sample in a study of T cells after yellow fever vaccination. TCRdb re-called the 5' RACE reads with MiXCR, one entry per CDR3 protein. Of hundreds of thousands of distinct CDR3 sequences listed, 7.5% to 9% are singletons. Sequencing used CD4+ T cells sorted from PBMCs, obtained 5 days after the yellow fever booster vaccination. All receptors derive from a young man who received the YFV17D yellow fever vaccine.

The chain joins TRBV3-1 to TRBJ2-1; 8 bases align to TRBD1. The junction had 5 bases not matched to a gene; V was cut back by 3 bases and J by 4 bases. The germline V gene encodes CDR1 LGHDT and CDR2 YNNKEL (reference sequence). CDR3 size: 15 residues. Written as DNA, the CDR3 is TGTGCCAGCAGCCACGGGACAGGTCCATACAATGAGCAGTTCTTC. Protein: CASSHGTGPYNEQFF.

The rearrangement uses TRBV20-1 and TRBJ1-4, with a tentative D call TRBD1 (5 bases). Germline values: CDR1 DFQATT, CDR2 SNEGSKA (reference sequence). V was trimmed by 4 bases and J by 1 base, leaving 10 bases between them. There are 14 residues in the CDR3. The CDR3 region is CSANGGGTNEKLFF. In nucleotides, the CDR3 is TGCAGTGCTAATGGGGGGGGAACTAATGAAAAACTGTTTTTT.

Many counts were recorded for this clonotype. V usage is TRBV5-6 and J usage is TRBJ2-5; either TRBD1 or TRBD2 may fit D (5 bases each). Per the germline V gene, CDR1 is SGHDT and CDR2 is YYEEEE. The V end lost 5 bases, the J end lost 5 bases, and 19 bases lay between the germline ends. CDR3 size: 15 residues. The CDR3 here is CASRPRGQGSETQYF. For the CDR3, the DNA is TGTGCCAGCAGACCCCGGGGCCAGGGTTCGGAGACCCAGTACTTC.

This clonotype was seen a handful of times. This rearrangement joins TRBV5-6 to TRBJ2-3, with 10 bases aligning to TRBD2. Unmatched junction bases numbered 8, after V lost 0 bases and J lost 13 bases. Germline V CDR1 and CDR2: SGHDT, YYEEEE. The length of the CDR3 is 14 residues. The CDR3 bases are TGTGCCAGCAGCTTGGTCTACGGACTAGCGGCCGAGTATTTT. Amino acids: CASSLVYGLAAEYF.

The gene calls are TRBV11-2 and TRBJ2-3; D could derive from TRBD1 or TRBD2 (5 bases each). Looked up from germline, CDR1 is SGHAT and CDR2 is FQNNGV. The CDR3 spans 14 residues. Trimming took off 7 bases at V and 3 bases at J, with 14 bases between the two ends. The DNA of the CDR3 is TGTGCCAGCAAGGGGCTAGCCTTGACAGATACGCAGTATTTT. It translates to CASKGLALTDTQYF.

The V and J genes are TRBV12-3 or TRBV12-4 and TRBJ1-4; perhaps TRBD1 as D (5 bases). The CDR3 spans 14 residues. Trimming removed 3 bases at V and 7 bases at J, with 12 bases between. The CDR3 bases are TGTGCCAGCAGTTTGGCAGGGTTGGGTGAAAAACTGTTTTTT. Translated, it gives CASSLAGLGEKLFF.

The table lists this clonotype with a few counts. The chain joins TRBV7-2 to TRBJ2-2; D is uncertain. V was clipped by 2 bases and J by 4 bases, with 17 bases between them. Germline assignment: CDR1 SGHTA and CDR2 FQGNSA. The CDR3 sequence is 17 residues long. This CDR3 is CASSLRSARRSTGELFF. In nucleotides, the CDR3 is TGTGCCAGCAGCTTACGCTCGGCCCGTCGAAGCACCGGGGAGCTGTTTTTT.

The V and J genes are TRBV5-1 and TRBJ1-1, with TRBD1 as a possible D gene (6 bases). The CDR3 runs 15 residues. Trimming stripped 4 bases from V and 0 bases from J, with 13 bases between. Looked up from germline, CDR1 is SGHRS and CDR2 is YFSETQ. This CDR3 reads CASSPPQGLNTEAFF. The CDR3 DNA is TGCGCCAGCAGCCCCCCACAGGGATTGAACACTGAAGCTTTCTTT.

This clonotype occurred many times. This rearrangement joins TRBV7-2 to TRBJ1-4, with 8 positions matching TRBD1. V lost 5 bases to trimming and J lost 4 bases; unmatched junction nucleotides: 3. This CDR3 region has 14 residues. From germline, CDR1 is SGHTA and CDR2 FQGNSA. CDR3 sequence (DNA): TGTGCCAGCAGCGCAGGGGGCCATAATGAAAAACTGTTTTTT. Translating gives CASSAGGHNEKLFF.

This clonotype was detected a few times. The chain carries TRBV5-1 and TRBJ2-1; D gene uncertain. The V gene lost 7 bases and the J gene lost 8 bases, with 19 bases spanning the gap. Germline loops: CDR1 SGHRS, CDR2 YFSETQ. This CDR3 spans 14 amino acids. The CDR3 DNA reads TGCGCCAGCGGGATGATGTCAGGAATCGATGAGCAGTTCTTC. This gives the protein CASGMMSGIDEQFF.

The chain recombines TRBV3-1 with TRBJ1-5, with 8 nucleotides matching TRBD1. CDR1 LGHDT and CDR2 YNNKEL come from the germline V gene (reference sequence). CDR3 length: 17 amino acids. V was clipped by 1 base and J by 6 bases; unmatched bases: 11. CDR3 coding DNA: TGTGCCAGCAGCCAAGGGTTTGTCGGACAGGGAAGTCAGCCCCAGCATTTT. Residues: CASSQGFVGQGSQPQHF.

In DNA form, the CDR3 reads TGCAGCGTTGGGCGGGCGCACAATGAGCAGTTCTTC. It specifies CSVGRAHNEQFF. This chain uses TRBV29-1 with TRBJ2-1; possible D gene TRBD2, 5 bases. This CDR3 has 12 amino acids. The ends were cut back, 4 bases at V and 5 bases at J, with 9 bases in the middle. Germline-derived CDR1 and CDR2 are SQVTM and ANQGSEA.

This clonotype was seen repeatedly, ten times or more. The chain employs TRBV6-1 and TRBJ2-5; TRBD2 matches at 8 bases. The length of the CDR3 is 16 residues. The V gene's germline CDR1 is MNHNS and CDR2 SASEGT. Germline trimming cut 4 bases from V and 5 bases from J; bases unmatched to any gene: 12. For the CDR3, the DNA is TGTGCCAGCAGTGGTATAGTGAGCGGGGGAGGGGAGACCCAGTACTTC. It is translated as CASSGIVSGGGETQYF.

The rearrangement uses TRBV19 and TRBJ2-3; 12 bases fit TRBD1. Unmatched junction bases numbered 5, after V lost 8 bases and J lost 5 bases. Per germline, CDR1 LNHDA and CDR2 SQIVND (reference sequence). CDR3 length: 14 amino acids. The CDR3 sequence: CASRDRGREDTQYF. In DNA form, the CDR3 reads TGTGCCAGTCGGGACAGGGGGCGAGAAGATACGCAGTATTTT.

This clonotype was recorded a few times. This chain joins TRBV7-2 and TRBJ1-6, with a tentative D call TRBD1 (6 bases). CDR3 length equals 13 residues. V was shortened by 5 bases and J by 8 bases, with 10 bases between the two germline ends. In germline, CDR1 is SGHTA, CDR2 FQGNSA. This CDR3 is CASSVRGHSPLHF. Written as DNA, the CDR3 is TGTGCCAGCAGCGTCAGGGGCCATTCACCCCTCCACTTT. Variable domain in full (rest from reference TRBV7-2 and TRBJ1-6): GAGVSQSPSNKVTEKGKDVELRCDPISGHTALYWYRQSLGQGLEFLIYFQGNSAPDKSGLPSDRFSAERTGGSVSTLTIQRTQQEDSAVYLCASSVRGHSPLHFGNGTRLTVT.

This sequence joins TRBV20-1 and TRBJ2-4; 7 positions match TRBD1. The CDR3 length is 13 residues. Trimming cost V 6 bases and J 8 bases; bases outside gene matches: 10. Germline CDR1 DFQATT, CDR2 SNEGSKA (reference sequence). The CDR3 loop is CSAGDSGEDIQYF. The CDR3 DNA reads as TGCAGTGCAGGGGACAGCGGAGAAGACATTCAGTACTTC.

In this sample, this clonotype turned up a few times. The genes are TRBV12-3 or TRBV12-4 and TRBJ1-5, with a weak D call TRBD1 (5 bases). V shed 3 bases and J shed 7 bases, with 10 bases lying between them. CDR3 size: 13 residues. As DNA, the CDR3 is TGTGCCAGCAGTTTGCAGGGCAGCCAGCCCCAGCATTTT. It yields the protein CASSLQGSQPQHF.

This clonotype was observed many times. This sequence joins TRBV29-1 and TRBJ2-5; TRBD2 aligns across 14 bases. Germline V gene sequence: CDR1 SQVTM, CDR2 ANQGSEA. V shed 6 bases, J shed 4 bases, and the junction held 4 bases outside the gene matches. This CDR3 is built from 14 residues. CDR3: CSVGTSGGVETQYF. The CDR3 DNA reads as TGCAGCGTGGGGACTAGCGGGGGAGTAGAGACCCAGTACTTC. Full variable domain (remainder filled in from reference TRBV29-1 and TRBJ2-5): SAVISQKPSRDICQRGTSLTIQCQVDSQVTMMFWYRQQPGQSLTLIATANQGSEATYESGFVIDKFPISRPNLTFSTLTVSNMSPEDSSIYLCSVGTSGGVETQYFGPGTRLLVL.

This clonotype has just a few counts. The chain is built from TRBV7-9 and TRBJ1-2; D is ambiguous. The V gene lost 5 bases and the J gene lost 5 bases, with 21 bases spanning the gap. This CDR3 is built from 16 residues. Germline V gene lookup returns CDR1 SEHNR and CDR2 FQNEAQ (reference sequence). Written as DNA, the CDR3 is TGTGCCAGCAGCAACCTTAGGGAGGGTTCCTATTATGGCTACACCTTC. Translation: CASSNLREGSYYGYTF.

J is TRBJ1-1 and V is TRBV10-3, with 8 bases that match TRBD1. CDR1 is ENHRY, CDR2 SYGVKD, per germline. The CDR3 sequence is 13 residues long. The trim removed 10 bases at V and 6 bases at J, leaving 10 bases unmatched. CDR3 coding DNA: TGTGCCACCCACGACAGGGGAAGAGCTGAAGCTTTCTTT. Its protein product is CATHDRGRAEAFF.

The chain joins TRBV5-1 to TRBJ2-1, with TRBD2 as a possible D gene (7 bases). Trimming took 9 bases from V and 4 from J, leaving 17 bases between them. This CDR3 has 14 residues. Germline CDR1 and CDR2: SGHRS and YFSETQ. CDR3 loop: CATHRGAGYNEQFF. The DNA for the CDR3 is TGCGCCACCCACCGGGGGGCGGGGTACAATGAGCAGTTCTTC.

This clonotype has a count of ten or more. The chain couples TRBV12-3 or TRBV12-4 to TRBJ1-6; the D is unclear. V lost 7 bases, J lost 7 bases, and 17 bases lay in between. This CDR3 has 15 residues. The CDR3 loop reads CASTPFGESNSPLHF. CDR3 bases: TGTGCCAGCACCCCATTCGGGGAGTCGAATTCACCCCTCCACTTT.

This clonotype was observed a few times. This could be a read error, since a much larger clone is one nucleotide away. V usage is TRBV5-1 and J usage is TRBJ2-3; D is unresolved. This CDR3 has 11 residues. Germline V gives CDR1 SGHRS, CDR2 YFSETQ. Trimming stripped 2 bases from V and 5 bases from J, with 3 bases between. The CDR3 here is CASSFEDTQYF. CDR3 nucleotide sequence: TGCGCCAGCAGCTTCGAAGATACGCAGTATTTT.

This rearrangement joins TRBV5-4 to TRBJ2-3, with 9 bases identical to TRBD2. Trimming took 4 bases from V and 0 from J; bases not matched to a gene: 6. The CDR3 spans 16 residues. CDR1 is SGHNT and CDR2 is YYREEE in the germline V gene (reference sequence). DNA of the CDR3: TGTGCCAGCAGCGTTAGACTAGCGGAAAGCACAGATACGCAGTATTTT. The encoded protein is CASSVRLAESTDTQYF.

This clonotype was seen a handful of times. The chain carries TRBV6-2 or TRBV6-3 and TRBJ1-6; 7 nucleotides agree with TRBD1. Germline loops: CDR1 MNHEY, CDR2 SVGEGT. V dropped 0 bases and J dropped 2; count of bases not matched to a gene: 4. CDR3 length: 17 residues. The CDR3, as DNA: TGTGCCAGCAGTTACTCCCGACAGGGCGCCTATAATTCACCCCTCCACTTT. This gives the protein CASSYSRQGAYNSPLHF.

This clonotype showed up many times. V usage is TRBV12-3 or TRBV12-4 and J usage is TRBJ1-4, with D perhaps TRBD1 (6 bases). V was clipped by 6 bases and J by 8 bases, with 22 bases between them. This CDR3 region has 16 residues. Here the CDR3 reads CASSPSWAGANEKLFF. In DNA form, the CDR3 reads TGTGCCAGCAGCCCCTCGTGGGCAGGGGCGAACGAAAAACTGTTTTTT.

This clonotype occurred many times. This chain links TRBV6-6 with TRBJ2-2; the D is unclear. The CDR3 has 13 residues. Per the germline V gene, CDR1 is MNHNY and CDR2 is SVGAGI (reference sequence). V lost 2 bases, J lost 2 bases, and 3 bases lay in between. In DNA form, the CDR3 reads TGTGCCAGCAGTTACCCAAACACCGGGGAGCTGTTTTTT. It specifies CASSYPNTGELFF.